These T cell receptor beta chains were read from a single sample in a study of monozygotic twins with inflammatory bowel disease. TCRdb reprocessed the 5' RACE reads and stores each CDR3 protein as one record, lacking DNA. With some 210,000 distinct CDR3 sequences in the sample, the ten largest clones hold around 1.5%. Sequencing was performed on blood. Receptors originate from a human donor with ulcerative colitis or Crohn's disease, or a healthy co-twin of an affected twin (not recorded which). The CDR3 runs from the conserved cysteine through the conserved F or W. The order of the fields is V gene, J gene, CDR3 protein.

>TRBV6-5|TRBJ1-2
CASSKGQFGYTF
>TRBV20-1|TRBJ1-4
CSAPAQGVTPTNEKLFF
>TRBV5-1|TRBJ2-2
CASSYDGRGQDTGELFF
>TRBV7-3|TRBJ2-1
CASSLTIRSEQFF
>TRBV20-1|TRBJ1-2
CSARRDRLYGYTF
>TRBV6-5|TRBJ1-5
CASRRTDGQPQHF
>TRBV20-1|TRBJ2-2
CSASGTLNTGELFF
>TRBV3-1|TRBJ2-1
CASSQESTGEQFF
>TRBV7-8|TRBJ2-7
CASSPAIYEQYF
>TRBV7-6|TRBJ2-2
CASSLNLKGGQSNTGELFF
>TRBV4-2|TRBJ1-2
CASSLQGNYGYTF
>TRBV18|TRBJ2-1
CASSPPGVSYNEQFF
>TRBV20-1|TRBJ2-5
CSARQNLRTARETQYF
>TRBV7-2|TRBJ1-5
CASSGQVGNQPQHF
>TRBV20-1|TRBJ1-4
CSADAEATNEKLFF
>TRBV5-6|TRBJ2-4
CASSLGPAGGMVNIQYF